These 4 T cell receptor beta chains came from one sample sequenced in a study of shared clonotypes between healthy human individuals. Profiled with immunoSEQ multiplex PCR; TCRdb holds only in-frame clones, not every one. Here the sample spans millions of clones, 85% to 95% being singletons. Material: naive CD4+ T cells sorted from blood. Sample subset: CD45RA+ positively selected. These receptors were obtained from a man between 18 and 29 years old in good health.

CDR3 in DNA: TGTGCCAGCAGTTCCCCACACTCTGGAAACACCATATATTTT. Protein sequence: CASSSPHSGNTIYF. The rearrangement links TRBV28 to TRBJ1-3; D call uncertain. The CDR3 is 14 amino acids. V was clipped by 4 bases and J by 0 bases, with 7 bases between them. Germline lookup yields CDR1 MDHEN and CDR2 SYDVKM.

The genes are TRBV18 and TRBJ1-6; D is unclear. Deletions cut 3 bases from V and 6 bases from J, with 15 bases between. The V gene's germline CDR1 is KGHSH and CDR2 LQKENI. The length of the CDR3 is 16 residues. DNA of the CDR3: TGTGCCAGCTCACCCCTCGGGCAGCCTACTAATTCACCCCTCCACTTT. Amino acid sequence: CASSPLGQPTNSPLHF.

The chain has TRBV5-1 and TRBJ1-1; 7 nucleotides align to TRBD1. V dropped 5 bases and J dropped 4; count of bases not matched to a gene: 5. Germline loops: CDR1 SGHRS, CDR2 YFSETQ. The CDR3 extends over 13 amino acids. The CDR3 reads CASRGGLFTEAFF. The CDR3 nucleotides are TGCGCCAGCAGAGGGGGCTTATTCACTGAAGCTTTCTTT.

This rearrangement joins TRBV9 to TRBJ2-6; D is uncertain. The CDR3 runs 17 residues. Germline CDR1 and CDR2: SGDLS and YYNGEE. The V and J ends lost 0 bases and 2 bases respectively, with 12 bases between them. For the CDR3, the DNA is TGTGCCAGCAGCGTAGGGGGTTTGGGCGCTGGGGCCAACGTCCTGACTTTC. Translating gives CASSVGGLGAGANVLTF.